This T cell receptor beta chain is drawn from a study of response to subunit inactivated influenza vaccine. Study-wide results and caveats: Authors suggested seasonal influenza vaccinations each recruit few new T cells.

CDR3 length equals 12 residues. Germline V lookup: CDR1 MNHNS, CDR2 SASEGT. Trimming shortened V by 2 bases and J by 4 bases, and 6 bases separated the two germline ends. The sample holds many counts of this clonotype. Its antigen remains unidentified. TCRdb independently ran MiXCR on the RT-PCR reads; one entry per CDR3 protein. The sample has roughly 500,000 distinct CDR3 sequences, 15% to 20% seen once; the top ten hold 2.5% to 3.5%. The chain couples TRBV6-1 to TRBJ2-7; a weak D match, TRBD1 (6 bases). The sample here was CD4+ T cells sorted from PBMCs, taken less than 30 months after vaccination. The receptor was isolated from a man between 50 and 75 years old who received an inactivated influenza vaccine. CDR3 sequence: CASSERGYEQYF. CDR3 sequence (DNA): TGTGCCAGCAGTGAAAGGGGGTACGAGCAGTACTTC.